This TCR beta chain is drawn from a study of persistence of HIV-infected CD4 T cells. Of note for this clone: Its antigen remains unknown.

Trimming cost V 3 bases and J 4 bases, with 15 bases left between them. The CDR3 consists of 15 residues. The germline gives CDR1 MNHNS, CDR2 SASEGT. Cells were stimulated with overlapping HIV-1 Gag 15-mer peptides. Sorted nonresponding memory CD4+ T cells were CD40L-negative, CD69-negative, CD45RO-high. Sequencing used immunoSEQ version 4 in survey mode. Clones were sequenced by immunoSEQ multiplex PCR, and TCRdb holds only the in-frame ones, with some missing. The sample gives just over 35,000 clones, around 85% of which show up once; 5% to 7% is in the top ten. The TCR comes from an adult with HIV. The donor label of this sample is uncertain. The material was cultured CD4+ T cells from PBMCs, obtained from a patient who received antiretroviral therapy. The chain recombines TRBV6-1 with TRBJ1-1; D possibly corresponds to TRBD1 (5 bases). CDR3 bases: TGTGCCAGCAGTGATCCGGGACTCGGGGGCACTGAAGCTTTCTTT. Its protein product is CASSDPGLGGTEAFF.